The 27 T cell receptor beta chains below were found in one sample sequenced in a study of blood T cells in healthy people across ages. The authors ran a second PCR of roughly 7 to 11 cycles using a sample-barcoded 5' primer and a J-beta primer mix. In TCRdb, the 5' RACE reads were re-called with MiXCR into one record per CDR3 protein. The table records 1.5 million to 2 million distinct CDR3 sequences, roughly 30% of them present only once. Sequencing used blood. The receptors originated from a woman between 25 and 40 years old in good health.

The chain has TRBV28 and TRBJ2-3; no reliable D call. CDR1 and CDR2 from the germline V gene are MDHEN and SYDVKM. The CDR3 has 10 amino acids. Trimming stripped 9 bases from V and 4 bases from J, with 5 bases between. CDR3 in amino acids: CAREPDTQYF. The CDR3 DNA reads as TGTGCCAGAGAACCAGATACGCAGTATTTT.

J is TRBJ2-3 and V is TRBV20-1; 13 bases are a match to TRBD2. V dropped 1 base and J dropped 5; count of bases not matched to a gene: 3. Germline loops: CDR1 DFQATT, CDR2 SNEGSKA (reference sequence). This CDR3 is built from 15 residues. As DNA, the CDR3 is TGCAGTGCTAGAGCACTAGCGGGGGGGCAAGATACGCAGTATTTT. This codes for CSARALAGGQDTQYF.

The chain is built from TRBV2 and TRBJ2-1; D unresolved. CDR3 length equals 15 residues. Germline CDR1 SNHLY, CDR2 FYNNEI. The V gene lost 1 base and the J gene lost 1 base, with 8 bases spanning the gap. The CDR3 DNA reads TGTGCCAGCAGTGAAGAGGAGCCGTCCTACAATGAGCAGTTCTTC. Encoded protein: CASSEEEPSYNEQFF.

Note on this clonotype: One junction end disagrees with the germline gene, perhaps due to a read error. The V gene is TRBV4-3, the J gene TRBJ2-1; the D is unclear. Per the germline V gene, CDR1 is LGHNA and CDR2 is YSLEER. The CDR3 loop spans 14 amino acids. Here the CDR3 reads CASGQEELSNEQFF. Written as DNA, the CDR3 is TGCGCCAGCGGCCAAGAAGAGCTCTCCAATGAGCAGTTCTTC.

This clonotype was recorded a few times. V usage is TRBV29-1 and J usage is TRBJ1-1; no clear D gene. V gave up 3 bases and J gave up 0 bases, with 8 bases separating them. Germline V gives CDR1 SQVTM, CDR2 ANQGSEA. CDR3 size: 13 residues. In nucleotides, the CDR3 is TGCAGCGTTGACAGCCTCATGAACACTGAAGCTTTCTTT. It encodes CSVDSLMNTEAFF. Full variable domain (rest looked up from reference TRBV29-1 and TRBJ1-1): SAVISQKPSRDICQRGTSLTIQCQVDSQVTMMFWYRQQPGQSLTLIATANQGSEATYESGFVIDKFPISRPNLTFSTLTVSNMSPEDSSIYLCSVDSLMNTEAFFGQGTRLTVV.

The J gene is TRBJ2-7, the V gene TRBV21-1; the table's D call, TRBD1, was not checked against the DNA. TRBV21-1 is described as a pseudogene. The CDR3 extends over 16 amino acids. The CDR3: CASSLGGQAVSYEQYF. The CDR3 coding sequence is TGTGCCAGCAGCCTGGGGGGACAGGCCGTCTCCTACGAGCAGTACTTC.

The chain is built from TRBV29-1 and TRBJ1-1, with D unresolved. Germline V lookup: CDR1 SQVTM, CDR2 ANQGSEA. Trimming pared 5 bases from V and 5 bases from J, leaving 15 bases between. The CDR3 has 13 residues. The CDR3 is CSVRRDPTTEAFF. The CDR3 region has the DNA TGCAGCGTTCGACGCGACCCTACTACTGAAGCTTTCTTT.

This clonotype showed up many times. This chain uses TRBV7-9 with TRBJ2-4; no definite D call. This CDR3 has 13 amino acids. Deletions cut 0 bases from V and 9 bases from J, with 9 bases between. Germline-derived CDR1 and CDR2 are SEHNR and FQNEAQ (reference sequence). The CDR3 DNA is TGTGCCAGCAGCTTAGCGGATGGGCGCATTCAGTACTTC. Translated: CASSLADGRIQYF.

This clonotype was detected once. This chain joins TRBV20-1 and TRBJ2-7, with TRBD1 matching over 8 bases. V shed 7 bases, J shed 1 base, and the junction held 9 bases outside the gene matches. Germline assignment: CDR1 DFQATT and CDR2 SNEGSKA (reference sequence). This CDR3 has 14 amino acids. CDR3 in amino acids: CSVSHNRGSYEQYF. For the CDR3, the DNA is TGCAGTGTTAGCCACAACAGGGGGTCCTACGAGCAGTACTTC.

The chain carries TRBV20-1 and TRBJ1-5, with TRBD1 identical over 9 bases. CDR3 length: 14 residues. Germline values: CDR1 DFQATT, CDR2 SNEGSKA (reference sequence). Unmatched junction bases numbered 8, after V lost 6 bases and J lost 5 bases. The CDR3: CSAGRDRVDQPQHF. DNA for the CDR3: TGCAGTGCCGGCCGGGACAGGGTAGATCAGCCCCAGCATTTT.

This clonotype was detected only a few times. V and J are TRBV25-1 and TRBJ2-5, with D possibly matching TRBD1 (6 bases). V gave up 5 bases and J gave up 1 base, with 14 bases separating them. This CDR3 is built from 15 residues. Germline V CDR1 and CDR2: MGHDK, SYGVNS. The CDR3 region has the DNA TGTGCCAGCAGTCACCAGGGGAATCTCCAAGAGACCCAGTACTTC. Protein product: CASSHQGNLQETQYF.

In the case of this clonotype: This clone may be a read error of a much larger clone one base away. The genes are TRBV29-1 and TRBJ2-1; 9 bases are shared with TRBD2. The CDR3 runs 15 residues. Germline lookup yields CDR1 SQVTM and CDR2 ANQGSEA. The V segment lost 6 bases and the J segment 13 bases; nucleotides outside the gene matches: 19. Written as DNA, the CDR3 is TGCAGCGTGGGGGGTAGCGGGGGTACCCAAGAGACCCAGTTCTTC. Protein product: CSVGGSGGTQETQFF.

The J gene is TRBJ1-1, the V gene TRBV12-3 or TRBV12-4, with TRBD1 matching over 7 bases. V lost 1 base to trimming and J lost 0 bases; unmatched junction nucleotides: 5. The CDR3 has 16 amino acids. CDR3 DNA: TGTGCCAGCAGTTTAGGGGGACAGTCTTTGAACACTGAAGCTTTCTTT. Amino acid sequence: CASSLGGQSLNTEAFF.

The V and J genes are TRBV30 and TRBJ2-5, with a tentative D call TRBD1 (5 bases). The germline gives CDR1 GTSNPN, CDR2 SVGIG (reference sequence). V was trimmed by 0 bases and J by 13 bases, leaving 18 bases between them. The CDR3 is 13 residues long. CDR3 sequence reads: CAWSVDRVYERYF. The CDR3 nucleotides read TGTGCCTGGAGTGTAGACAGAGTCTACGAGCGGTACTTC.

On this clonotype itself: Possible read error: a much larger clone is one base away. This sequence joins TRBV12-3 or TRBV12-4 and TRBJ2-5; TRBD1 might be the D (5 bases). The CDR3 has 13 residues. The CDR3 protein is CASSFGAEETQCF. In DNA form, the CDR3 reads TGTGCCAGCAGTTTTGGGGCTGAAGAGACCCAGTGCTTC.

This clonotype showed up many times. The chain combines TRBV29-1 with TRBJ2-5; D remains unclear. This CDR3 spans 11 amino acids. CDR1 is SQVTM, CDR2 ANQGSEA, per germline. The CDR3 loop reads CSGQRQETQYF. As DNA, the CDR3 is TGCAGTGGGCAGAGACAAGAGACCCAGTACTTC. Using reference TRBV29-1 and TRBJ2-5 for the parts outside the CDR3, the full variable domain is SAVISQKPSRDICQRGTSLTIQCQVDSQVTMMFWYRQQPGQSLTLIATANQGSEATYESGFVIDKFPISRPNLTFSTLTVSNMSPEDSSIYLCSGQRQETQYFGPGTRLLVL.

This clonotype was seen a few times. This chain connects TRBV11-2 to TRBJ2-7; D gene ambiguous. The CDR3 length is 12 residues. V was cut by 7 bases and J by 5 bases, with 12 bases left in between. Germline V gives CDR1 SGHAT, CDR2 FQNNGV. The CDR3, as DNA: TGTGCCAGCACCTTGAGAAGCCACGAGCAGTACTTC. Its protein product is CASTLRSHEQYF.

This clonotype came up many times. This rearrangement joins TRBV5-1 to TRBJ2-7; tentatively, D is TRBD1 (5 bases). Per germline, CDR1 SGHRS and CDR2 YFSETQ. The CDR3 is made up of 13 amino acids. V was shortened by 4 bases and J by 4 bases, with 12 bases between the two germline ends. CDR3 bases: TGCGCCAGCAGCCAGGACATCATATACGAGCAGTACTTC. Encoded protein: CASSQDIIYEQYF.

The CDR3 nucleotides are TGTGCCAGCAGCCGGTCGCGCGGGAGAAGCTTCGATGAGCAGTTCTTC. It encodes CASSRSRGRSFDEQFF. This sequence joins TRBV3-1 and TRBJ2-1, with 7 bases lining up with TRBD2. The CDR3 totals 16 residues. The trim removed 4 bases at V and 8 bases at J, leaving 14 bases unmatched. CDR1 is LGHDT and CDR2 is YNNKEL in the germline V gene (reference sequence).

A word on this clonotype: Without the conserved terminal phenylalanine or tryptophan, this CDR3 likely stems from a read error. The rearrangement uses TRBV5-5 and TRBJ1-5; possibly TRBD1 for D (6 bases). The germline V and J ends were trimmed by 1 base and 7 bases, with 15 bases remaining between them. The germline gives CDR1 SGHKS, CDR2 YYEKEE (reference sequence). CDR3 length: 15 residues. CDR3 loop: CASSLSLGAGQPQHL. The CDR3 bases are TGTGCCAGCAGCTTGAGCCTGGGGGCAGGGCAGCCCCAGCATTTG.

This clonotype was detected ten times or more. The CDR3 protein is CASSFGKAEAFF. The CDR3 nucleotides read TGTGCCAGCAGTTTTGGCAAAGCTGAAGCTTTCTTT. The V and J genes are TRBV6-6 and TRBJ1-1; D gene uncertain. Trimming took off 4 bases at V and 6 bases at J, with 9 bases between the two ends. Germline CDR1 MNHNY, CDR2 SVGAGI (reference sequence). This CDR3 contains 12 residues.

The chain's CDR3 is CASSQDLSDYGYTF. CDR3 nucleotide sequence: TGTGCCAGCAGCCAAGATTTGTCAGACTATGGCTACACCTTC. The chain has TRBV3-1 and TRBJ1-2; D is uncertain. V shed 0 bases and J shed 3 bases, with 8 bases lying between them. There are 14 residues in the CDR3. Looked up from germline, CDR1 is LGHDT and CDR2 is YNNKEL (reference sequence).

CDR3 coding DNA: TGTGCCAGCAGCTTAGCCGACAGCCCTGGAAACACCATATATTTT. This gives the protein CASSLADSPGNTIYF. The gene calls are TRBV7-6 and TRBJ1-3; a possible D gene is TRBD1 (5 bases). The V gene lost 0 bases and the J gene lost 2 bases, with 8 bases spanning the gap. Germline lookup yields CDR1 SGHVS and CDR2 FNYEAQ. This CDR3 has 15 amino acids.

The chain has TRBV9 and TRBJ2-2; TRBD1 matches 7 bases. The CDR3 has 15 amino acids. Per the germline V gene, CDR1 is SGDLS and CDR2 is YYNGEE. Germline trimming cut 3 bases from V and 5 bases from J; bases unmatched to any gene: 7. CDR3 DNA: TGTGCCAGCAGCGAGACAGGGTTGAGAACCGGGGAGCTGTTTTTT. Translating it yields CASSETGLRTGELFF.

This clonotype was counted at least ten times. The DNA for the CDR3 is TGTGCCAGCAGACAGGACTCCTACGAGCAGTACTTC. This codes for CASRQDSYEQYF. The gene calls are TRBV28 and TRBJ2-7; a possible D gene is TRBD1 (5 bases). CDR3 size: 12 residues. Germline CDR1 and CDR2: MDHEN and SYDVKM. V was shortened by 6 bases and J by 0 bases, with 6 bases between the two germline ends.

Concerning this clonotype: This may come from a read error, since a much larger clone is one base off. DNA for the CDR3: TGCGCCAGCAGCCAAGATGCGGGGGAGGGCCGAGTGGGCAATGAGCAGTTCTTC. This translates into CASSQDAGEGRVGNEQFF. V is TRBV4-3 and J is TRBJ2-1, with 7 bases identical to TRBD2. The CDR3 is made up of 18 amino acids. Germline V lookup: CDR1 LGHNA, CDR2 YSLEER. V shed 0 bases, J shed 6 bases, and the junction held 14 bases outside the gene matches.

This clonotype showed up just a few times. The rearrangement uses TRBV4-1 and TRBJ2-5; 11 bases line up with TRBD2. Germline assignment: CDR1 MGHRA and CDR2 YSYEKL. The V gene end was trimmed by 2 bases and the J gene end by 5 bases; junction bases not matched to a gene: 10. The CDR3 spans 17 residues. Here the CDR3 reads CASSQQLAGVVQETQYF. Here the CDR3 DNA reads TGCGCCAGCAGCCAACAACTAGCGGGGGTAGTTCAGGAGACCCAGTACTTC.